These 10 T cell receptor beta chains were all obtained from the same sample, sequenced in a study of cytomegalovirus exposure and HLA in healthy donors. A multiplex PCR was run with 60 Vbeta primers and 13 Jbeta primers. Some clones are missing from TCRdb's copy, which holds only in-frame ones; the method was immunoSEQ multiplex PCR. The data contain more than 50,000 clones, more than 65% of them singletons. The sample was PBMCs. These receptors originate from a man aged 40-49 years in good health and CMV-seropositive.

V is TRBV7-3 and J is TRBJ2-1; maybe TRBD1 (6 bases). This CDR3 spans 13 amino acids. Germline-derived CDR1 and CDR2 are SGHTA and FQGTGA. V was pared by 0 bases and J by 12 bases, with 12 bases between. The CDR3 DNA reads TGTGCCAGCAGCTTAACGAAGGGACATGGGCAGTTCTTC. Its translation: CASSLTKGHGQFF.

The V call is TRBV9, the J call TRBJ2-1; 8 bases map to TRBD2. J lost 7 bases, V lost 0 bases, and 6 bases had no gene match. The V gene's germline CDR1 is SGDLS and CDR2 YYNGEE. The CDR3 has 15 amino acids. The CDR3 DNA reads as TGTGCCAGCAGCGTAGGGCGGGGGGCCAGTAATGAGCAGTTCTTC. Translation gives CASSVGRGASNEQFF.

The chain combines TRBV7-2 with TRBJ1-1, with D hard to call. The CDR3 runs to 13 residues. The germline CDR1 and CDR2 sequences are SGHTA and FQGNSA. Deletions cut 7 bases from V and 0 bases from J, with 9 bases between. CDR3 DNA: TGTGCCAGCACCCTTACAGTGAACACTGAAGCTTTCTTT. Protein product: CASTLTVNTEAFF.

V is TRBV5-4 and J is TRBJ2-7; TRBD1 matches at 9 bases. V gave up 4 bases and J gave up 3 bases; unmatched junction bases: 8. This CDR3 region has 15 residues. Germline loops: CDR1 SGHNT, CDR2 YYREEE (reference sequence). This CDR3 reads CASSPAGTGRYEQYF. The CDR3, as DNA: TGTGCCAGCAGCCCGGCCGGGACAGGGCGCTACGAGCAGTACTTC.

In its sample, this clone was seen once. V usage is TRBV5-1 and J usage is TRBJ2-2, with a weak D call TRBD1 (5 bases). The V and J ends lost 1 base and 0 bases respectively, with 7 bases between them. Germline V gives CDR1 SGHRS, CDR2 YFSETQ. The CDR3 is 15 residues long. The CDR3 sequence: CASSLTTANTGELFF. CDR3 DNA: TGCGCCAGCAGCTTGACGACAGCGAACACCGGGGAGCTGTTTTTT.

The chain employs TRBV5-4 and TRBJ2-2, with a tentative D call TRBD2 (5 bases). V dropped 4 bases and J dropped 13 bases, with 14 bases sitting between them. Germline assignment: CDR1 SGHNT and CDR2 YYREEE (reference sequence). The CDR3 loop spans 12 amino acids. CDR3 DNA: TGTGCCAGCAGCCCAGCCGGAGGAGGGCTGTTTTTT. Translating gives CASSPAGGGLFF.

The chain carries TRBV29-1 and TRBJ2-1, with 13 bases that match TRBD2. Per germline, CDR1 SQVTM and CDR2 ANQGSEA. The CDR3 covers 18 residues. After removal of 5 bases from V and 0 bases from J, the junction contained 10 bases not matched to a gene. The CDR3: CSVRGLAGEIGSYNEQFF. The CDR3 bases are TGCAGCGTTAGAGGACTAGCGGGGGAAATTGGCTCCTACAATGAGCAGTTCTTC.

This clone was counted between two and nine times. This sequence joins TRBV25-1 and TRBJ2-6; D is possibly TRBD1 (6 bases). The V end lost 4 bases, the J end lost 4 bases, and 11 bases lay between the germline ends. Germline V gives CDR1 MGHDK, CDR2 SYGVNS. The CDR3 sequence is 15 residues long. The CDR3 is CASSVTGSGANVLTF. The CDR3 DNA reads as TGTGCCAGCAGTGTCACAGGGTCCGGGGCCAACGTCCTGACTTTC.

The V call is TRBV6-1, the J call TRBJ1-6; D is undetermined. This CDR3 region has 17 residues. The germline V gene has CDR1 MNHNS and CDR2 SASEGT. V was clipped by 4 bases and J by 0 bases, with 13 bases between them. CDR3 sequence reads: CASSALTGSSYNSPLHF. The CDR3, as DNA: TGTGCCAGCAGTGCCCTCACGGGGAGCTCCTATAATTCACCCCTCCACTTT.

This rearrangement joins TRBV7-2 to TRBJ2-7; tentatively, D is TRBD2 (5 bases). With 1 base removed from V and 6 bases from J, the gap between germline ends came to 16 bases. The CDR3 is 15 residues long. The germline V gene has CDR1 SGHTA and CDR2 FQGNSA. Here the CDR3 reads CASSLGLTRGSEQYF. The CDR3 coding sequence is TGTGCCAGCAGCTTAGGTCTGACAAGAGGGAGCGAGCAGTACTTC. The whole variable domain, filled in from reference TRBV7-2 and TRBJ2-7, reads GAGVSQSPSNKVTEKGKDVELRCDPISGHTALYWYRQSLGQGLEFLIYFQGNSAPDKSGLPSDRFSAERTGGSVSTLTIQRTQQEDSAVYLCASSLGLTRGSEQYFGPGTRLTVT.